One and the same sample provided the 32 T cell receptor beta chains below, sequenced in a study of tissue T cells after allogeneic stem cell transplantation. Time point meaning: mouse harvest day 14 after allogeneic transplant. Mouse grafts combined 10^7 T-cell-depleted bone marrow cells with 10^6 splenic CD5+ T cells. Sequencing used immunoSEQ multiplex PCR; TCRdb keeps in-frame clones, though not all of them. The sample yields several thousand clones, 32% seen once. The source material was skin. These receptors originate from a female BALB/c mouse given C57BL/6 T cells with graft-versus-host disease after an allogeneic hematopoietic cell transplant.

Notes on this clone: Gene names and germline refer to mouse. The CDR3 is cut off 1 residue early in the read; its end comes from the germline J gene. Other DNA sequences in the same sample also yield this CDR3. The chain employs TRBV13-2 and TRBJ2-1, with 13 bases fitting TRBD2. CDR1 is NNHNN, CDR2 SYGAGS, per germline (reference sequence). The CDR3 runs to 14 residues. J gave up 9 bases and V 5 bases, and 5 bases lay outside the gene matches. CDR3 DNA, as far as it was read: TGTGCCAGCGGGGGGGGACTGGGGGGGGATGAGCAGTTC. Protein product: CASGGGLGGDEQF. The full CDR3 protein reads CASGGGLGGDEQFF.

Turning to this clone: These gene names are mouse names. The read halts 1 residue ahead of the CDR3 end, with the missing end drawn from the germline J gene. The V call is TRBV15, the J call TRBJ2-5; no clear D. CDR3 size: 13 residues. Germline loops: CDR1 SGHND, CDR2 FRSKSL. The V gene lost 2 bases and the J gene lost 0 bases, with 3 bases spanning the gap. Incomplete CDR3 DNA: TGTGCCAGCAGTTTAAGTAACCAAGACACCCAGTAC. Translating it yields CASSLSNQDTQY. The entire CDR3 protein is CASSLSNQDTQYF.

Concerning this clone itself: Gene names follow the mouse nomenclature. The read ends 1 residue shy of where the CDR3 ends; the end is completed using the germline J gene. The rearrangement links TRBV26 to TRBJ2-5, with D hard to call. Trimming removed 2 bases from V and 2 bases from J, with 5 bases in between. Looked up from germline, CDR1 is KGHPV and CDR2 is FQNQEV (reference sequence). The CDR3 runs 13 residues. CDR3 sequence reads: CASSLNSQDTQYF. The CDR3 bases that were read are TGTGCCAGCAGTCTGAACAGCCAAGACACCCAGTAC.

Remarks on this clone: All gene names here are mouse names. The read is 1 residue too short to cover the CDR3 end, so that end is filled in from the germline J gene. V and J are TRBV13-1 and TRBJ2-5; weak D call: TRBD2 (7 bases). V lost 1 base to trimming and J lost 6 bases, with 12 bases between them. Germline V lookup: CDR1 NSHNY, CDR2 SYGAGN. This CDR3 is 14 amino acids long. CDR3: CASSDWGADDTQYF. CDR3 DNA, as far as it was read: TGTGCCAGCAGTGATTGGGGGGCGGACGACACCCAGTAC.

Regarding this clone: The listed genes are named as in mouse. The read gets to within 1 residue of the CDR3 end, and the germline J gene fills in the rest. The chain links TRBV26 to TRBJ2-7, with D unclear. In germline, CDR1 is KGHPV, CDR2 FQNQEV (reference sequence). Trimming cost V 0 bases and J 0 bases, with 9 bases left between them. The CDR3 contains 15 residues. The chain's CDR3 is CASSLSKGSSYEQYF. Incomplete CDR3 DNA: TGTGCCAGCAGTCTGTCGAAGGGAAGCTCCTATGAACAGTAC.

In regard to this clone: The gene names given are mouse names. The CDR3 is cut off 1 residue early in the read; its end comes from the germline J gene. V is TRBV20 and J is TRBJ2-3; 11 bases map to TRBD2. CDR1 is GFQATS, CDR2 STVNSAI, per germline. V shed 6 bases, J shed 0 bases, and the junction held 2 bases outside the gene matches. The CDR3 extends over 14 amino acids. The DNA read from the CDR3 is TGTGGTGCCGGGACTGGGGGTAGTGCAGAAACGCTGTAT. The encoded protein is CGAGTGGSAETLY. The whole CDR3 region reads CGAGTGGSAETLYF.

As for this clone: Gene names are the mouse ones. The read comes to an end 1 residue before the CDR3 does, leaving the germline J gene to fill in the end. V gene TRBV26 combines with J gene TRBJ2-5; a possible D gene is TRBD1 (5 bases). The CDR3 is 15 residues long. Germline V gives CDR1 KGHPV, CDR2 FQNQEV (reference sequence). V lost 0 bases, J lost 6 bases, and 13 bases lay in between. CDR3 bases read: TGTGCCAGCAGTCTGTCAGGAGGGGAGAGGGACACCCAGTAC. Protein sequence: CASSLSGGERDTQY. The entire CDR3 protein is CASSLSGGERDTQYF.

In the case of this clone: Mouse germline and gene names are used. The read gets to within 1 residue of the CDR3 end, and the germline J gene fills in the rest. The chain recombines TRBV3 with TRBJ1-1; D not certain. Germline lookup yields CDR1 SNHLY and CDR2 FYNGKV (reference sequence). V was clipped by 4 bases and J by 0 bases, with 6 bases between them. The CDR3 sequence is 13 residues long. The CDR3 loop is CASSYGANTEVFF. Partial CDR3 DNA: TGTGCCAGCAGCTATGGAGCAAACACAGAAGTCTTC. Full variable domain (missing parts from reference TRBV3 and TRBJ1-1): GPKVLQIPSHQIIDMGQMVTLNCDPVSNHLYFYWYKQILGQQMEFLVNFYNGKVMEKSKLFKDQFSVERPDGSYFTLKIQPTALEDSAVYFCASSYGANTEVFFGKGTRLTVV.

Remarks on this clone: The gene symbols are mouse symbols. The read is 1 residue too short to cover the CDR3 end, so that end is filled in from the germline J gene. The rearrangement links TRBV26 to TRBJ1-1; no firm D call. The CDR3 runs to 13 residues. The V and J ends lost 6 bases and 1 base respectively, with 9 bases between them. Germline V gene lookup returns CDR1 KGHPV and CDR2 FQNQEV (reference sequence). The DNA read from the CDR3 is TGTGCCAGCAGGCCTTACAGAAACACAGAAGTCTTC. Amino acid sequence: CASRPYRNTEVF. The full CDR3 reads CASRPYRNTEVFF.

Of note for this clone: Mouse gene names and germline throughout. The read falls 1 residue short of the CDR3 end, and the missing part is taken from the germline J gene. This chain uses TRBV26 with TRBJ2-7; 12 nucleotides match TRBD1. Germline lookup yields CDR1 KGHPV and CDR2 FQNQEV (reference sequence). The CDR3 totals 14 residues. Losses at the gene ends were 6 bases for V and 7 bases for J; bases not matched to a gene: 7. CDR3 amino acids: CASRIRDRGREQYF. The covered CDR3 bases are TGTGCCAGCAGGATCCGGGACAGGGGGCGGGAACAGTAC.

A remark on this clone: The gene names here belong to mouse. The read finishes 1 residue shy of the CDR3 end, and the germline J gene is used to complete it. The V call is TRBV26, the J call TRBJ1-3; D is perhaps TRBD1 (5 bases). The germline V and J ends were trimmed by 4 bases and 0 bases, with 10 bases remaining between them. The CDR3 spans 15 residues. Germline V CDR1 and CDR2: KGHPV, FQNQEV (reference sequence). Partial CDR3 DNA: TGTGCCAGCAGTCCGGACACCTATTCTGGAAATACGCTCTAT. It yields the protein CASSPDTYSGNTLY. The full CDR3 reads CASSPDTYSGNTLYF.

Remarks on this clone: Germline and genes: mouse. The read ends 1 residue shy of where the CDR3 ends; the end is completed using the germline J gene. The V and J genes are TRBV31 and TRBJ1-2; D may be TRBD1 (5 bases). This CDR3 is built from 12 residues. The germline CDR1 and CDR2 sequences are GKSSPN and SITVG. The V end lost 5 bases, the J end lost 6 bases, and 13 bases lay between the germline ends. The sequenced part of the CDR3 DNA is TGTGCCTGGTCCAGGACACGACCCGACTACACC. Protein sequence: CAWSRTRPDYT. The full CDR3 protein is CAWSRTRPDYTF.

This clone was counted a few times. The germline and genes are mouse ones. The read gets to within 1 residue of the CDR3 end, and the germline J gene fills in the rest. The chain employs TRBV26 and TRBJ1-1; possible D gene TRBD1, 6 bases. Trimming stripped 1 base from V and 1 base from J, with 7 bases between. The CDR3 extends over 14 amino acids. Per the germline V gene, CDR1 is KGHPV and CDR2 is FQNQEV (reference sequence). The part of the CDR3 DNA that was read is TGTGCCAGCAGTCTGTGGGGGGCGAACACAGAAGTCTTC. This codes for CASSLWGANTEVF. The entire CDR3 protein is CASSLWGANTEVFF.

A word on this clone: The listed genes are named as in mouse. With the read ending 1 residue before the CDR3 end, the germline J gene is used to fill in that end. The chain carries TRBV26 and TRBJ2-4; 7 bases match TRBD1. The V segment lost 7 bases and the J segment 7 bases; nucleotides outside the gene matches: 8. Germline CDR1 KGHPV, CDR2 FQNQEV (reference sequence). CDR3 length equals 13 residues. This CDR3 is CASINRDRDTLYF. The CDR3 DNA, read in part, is TGTGCCAGCATAAACCGGGACAGAGACACCTTGTAC.

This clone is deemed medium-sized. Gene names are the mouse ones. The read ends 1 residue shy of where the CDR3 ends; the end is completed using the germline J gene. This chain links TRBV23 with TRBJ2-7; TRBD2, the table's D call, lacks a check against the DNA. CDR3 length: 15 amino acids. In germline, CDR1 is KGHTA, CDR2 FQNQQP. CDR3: CSSSPHRDWGYEQYF. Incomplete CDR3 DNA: TGCTCCAGCAGTCCACACCGGGACTGGGGGTATGAACAGTAC.

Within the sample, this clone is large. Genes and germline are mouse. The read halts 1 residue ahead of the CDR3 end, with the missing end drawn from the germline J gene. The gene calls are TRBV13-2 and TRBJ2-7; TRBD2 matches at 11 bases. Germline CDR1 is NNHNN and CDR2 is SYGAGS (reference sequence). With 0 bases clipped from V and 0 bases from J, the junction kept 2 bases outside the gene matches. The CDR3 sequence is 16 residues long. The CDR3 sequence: CASGDGLGGFSYEQYF. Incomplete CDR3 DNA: TGTGCCAGCGGTGATGGACTGGGGGGGTTCTCCTATGAACAGTAC.

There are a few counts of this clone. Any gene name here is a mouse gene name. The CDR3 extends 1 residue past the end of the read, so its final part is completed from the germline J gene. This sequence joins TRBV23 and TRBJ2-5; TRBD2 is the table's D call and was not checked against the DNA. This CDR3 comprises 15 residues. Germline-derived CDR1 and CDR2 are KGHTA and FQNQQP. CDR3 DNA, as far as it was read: TGCTCCAGCAGTCAATGGACTGGGGTACAAGACACCCAGTAC. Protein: CSSSQWTGVQDTQY. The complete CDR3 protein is CSSSQWTGVQDTQYF.

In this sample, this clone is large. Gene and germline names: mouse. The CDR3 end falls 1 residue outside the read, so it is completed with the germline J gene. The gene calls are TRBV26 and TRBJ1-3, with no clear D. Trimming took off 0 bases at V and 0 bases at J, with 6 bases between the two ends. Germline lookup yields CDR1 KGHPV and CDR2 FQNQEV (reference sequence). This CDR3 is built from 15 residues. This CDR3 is CASSLSSDSGNTLYF. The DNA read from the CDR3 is TGTGCCAGCAGTCTGTCGTCAGATTCTGGAAATACGCTCTAT.

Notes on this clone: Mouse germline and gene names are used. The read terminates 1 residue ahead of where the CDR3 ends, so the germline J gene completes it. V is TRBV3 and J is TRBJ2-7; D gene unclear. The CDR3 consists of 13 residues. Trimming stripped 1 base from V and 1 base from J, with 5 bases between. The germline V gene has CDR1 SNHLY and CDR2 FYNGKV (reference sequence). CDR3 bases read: TGTGCCAGCAGCTTAGAGGGATCCTATGAACAGTAC. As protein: CASSLEGSYEQY. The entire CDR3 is CASSLEGSYEQYF.

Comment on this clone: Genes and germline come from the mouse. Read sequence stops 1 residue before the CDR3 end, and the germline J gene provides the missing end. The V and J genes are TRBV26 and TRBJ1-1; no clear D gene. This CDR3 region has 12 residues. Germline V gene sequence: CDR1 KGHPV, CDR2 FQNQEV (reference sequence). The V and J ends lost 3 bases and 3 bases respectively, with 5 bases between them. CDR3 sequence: CASSLSDTEVFF. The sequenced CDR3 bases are TGTGCCAGCAGTCTCAGCGACACAGAAGTCTTC.

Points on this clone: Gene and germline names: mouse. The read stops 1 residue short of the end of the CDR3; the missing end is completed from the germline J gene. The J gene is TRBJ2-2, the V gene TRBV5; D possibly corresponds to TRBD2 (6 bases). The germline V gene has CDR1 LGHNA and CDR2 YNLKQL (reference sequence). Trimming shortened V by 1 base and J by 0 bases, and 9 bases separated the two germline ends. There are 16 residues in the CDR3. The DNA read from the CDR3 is TGTGCCAGCAGCCAAGGTGGGGGTGCAAACACCGGGCAGCTCTAC. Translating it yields CASSQGGGANTGQLY. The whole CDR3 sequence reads CASSQGGGANTGQLYF.

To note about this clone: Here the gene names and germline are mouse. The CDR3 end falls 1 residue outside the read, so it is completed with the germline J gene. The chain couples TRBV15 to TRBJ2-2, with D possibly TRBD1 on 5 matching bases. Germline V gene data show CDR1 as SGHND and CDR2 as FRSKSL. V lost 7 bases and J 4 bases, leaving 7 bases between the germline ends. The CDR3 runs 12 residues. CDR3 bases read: TGTGCCAGCATGAGGGGCACCGGGCAGCTCTAC. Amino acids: CASMRGTGQLY. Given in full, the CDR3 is CASMRGTGQLYF.

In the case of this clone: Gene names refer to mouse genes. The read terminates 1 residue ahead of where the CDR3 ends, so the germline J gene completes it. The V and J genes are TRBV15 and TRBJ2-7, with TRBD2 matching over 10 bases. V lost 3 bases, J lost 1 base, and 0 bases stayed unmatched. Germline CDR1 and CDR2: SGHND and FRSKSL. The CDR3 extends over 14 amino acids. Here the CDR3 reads CASSLDWGSYEQYF. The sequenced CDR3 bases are TGTGCCAGCAGTTTGGACTGGGGGTCCTATGAACAGTAC.

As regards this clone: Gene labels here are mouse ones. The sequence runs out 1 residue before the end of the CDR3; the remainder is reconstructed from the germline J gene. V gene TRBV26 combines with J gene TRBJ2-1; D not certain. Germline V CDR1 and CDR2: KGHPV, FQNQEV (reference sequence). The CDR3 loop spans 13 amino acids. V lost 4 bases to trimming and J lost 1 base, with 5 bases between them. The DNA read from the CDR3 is TGTGCCAGCAGTCGTCGGAACTATGCTGAGCAGTTC. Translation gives CASSRRNYAEQF. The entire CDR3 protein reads CASSRRNYAEQFF.

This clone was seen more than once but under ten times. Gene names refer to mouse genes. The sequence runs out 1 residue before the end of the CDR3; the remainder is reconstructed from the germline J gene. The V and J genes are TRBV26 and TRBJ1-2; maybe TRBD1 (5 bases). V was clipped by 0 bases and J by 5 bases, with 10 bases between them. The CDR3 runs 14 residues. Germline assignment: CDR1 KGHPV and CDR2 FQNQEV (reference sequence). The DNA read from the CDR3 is TGTGCCAGCAGTCTGTCCCGGGGGAGGTCCGACTACACC. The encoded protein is CASSLSRGRSDYT. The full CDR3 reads CASSLSRGRSDYTF.

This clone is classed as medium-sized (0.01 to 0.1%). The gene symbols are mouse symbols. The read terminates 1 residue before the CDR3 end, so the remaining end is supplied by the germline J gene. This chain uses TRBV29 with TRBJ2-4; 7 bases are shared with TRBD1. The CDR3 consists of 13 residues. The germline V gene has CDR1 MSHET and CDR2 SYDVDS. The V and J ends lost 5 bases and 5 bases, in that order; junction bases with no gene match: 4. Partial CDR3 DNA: TGTGCTAGCAGTAGGGGACAGATAAACACCTTGTAC. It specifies CASSRGQINTLY. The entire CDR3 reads CASSRGQINTLYF.

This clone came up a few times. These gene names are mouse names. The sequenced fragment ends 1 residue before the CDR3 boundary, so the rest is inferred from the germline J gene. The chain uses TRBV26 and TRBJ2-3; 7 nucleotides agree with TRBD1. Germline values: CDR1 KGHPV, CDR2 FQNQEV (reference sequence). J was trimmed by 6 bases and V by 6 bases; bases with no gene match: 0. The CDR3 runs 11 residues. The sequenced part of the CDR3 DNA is TGTGCCAGCAGACAGGGGGAAACGCTGTAT. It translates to CASRQGETLY. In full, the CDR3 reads CASRQGETLYF.

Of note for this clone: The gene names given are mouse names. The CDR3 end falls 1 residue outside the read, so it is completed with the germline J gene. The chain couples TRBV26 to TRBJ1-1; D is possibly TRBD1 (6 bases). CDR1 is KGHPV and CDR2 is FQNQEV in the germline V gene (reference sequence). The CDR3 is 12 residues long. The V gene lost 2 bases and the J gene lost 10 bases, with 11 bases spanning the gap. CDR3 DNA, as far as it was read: TGTGCCAGCAGTCTGGACCGGGGGCGAGTCTTC. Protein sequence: CASSLDRGRVF. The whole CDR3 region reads CASSLDRGRVFF.

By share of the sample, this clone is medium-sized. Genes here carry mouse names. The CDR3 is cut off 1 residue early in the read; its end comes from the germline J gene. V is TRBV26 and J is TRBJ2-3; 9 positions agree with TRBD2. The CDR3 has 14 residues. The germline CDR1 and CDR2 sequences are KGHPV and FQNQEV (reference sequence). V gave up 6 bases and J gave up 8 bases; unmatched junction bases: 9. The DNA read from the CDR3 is TGTGCCAGCAGCCTAGCGACTGGGGGCGGAACGCTGTAT. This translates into CASSLATGGGTLY. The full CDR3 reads CASSLATGGGTLYF.

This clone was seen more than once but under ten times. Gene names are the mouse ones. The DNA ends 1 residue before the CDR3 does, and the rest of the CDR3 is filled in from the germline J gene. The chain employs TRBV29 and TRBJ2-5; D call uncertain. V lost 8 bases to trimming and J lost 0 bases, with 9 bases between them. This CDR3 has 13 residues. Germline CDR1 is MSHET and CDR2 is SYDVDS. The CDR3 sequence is CASGTVNQDTQYF. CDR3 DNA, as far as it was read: TGTGCTAGCGGTACAGTTAACCAAGACACCCAGTAC.

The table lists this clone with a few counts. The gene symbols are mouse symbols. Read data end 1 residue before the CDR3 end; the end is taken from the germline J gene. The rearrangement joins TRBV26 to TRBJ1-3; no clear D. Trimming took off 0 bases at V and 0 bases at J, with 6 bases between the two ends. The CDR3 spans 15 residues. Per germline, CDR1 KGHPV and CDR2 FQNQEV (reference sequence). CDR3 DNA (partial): TGTGCCAGCAGTCTGTCACCAAATTCTGGAAATACGCTCTAT. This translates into CASSLSPNSGNTLY. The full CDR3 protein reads CASSLSPNSGNTLYF.

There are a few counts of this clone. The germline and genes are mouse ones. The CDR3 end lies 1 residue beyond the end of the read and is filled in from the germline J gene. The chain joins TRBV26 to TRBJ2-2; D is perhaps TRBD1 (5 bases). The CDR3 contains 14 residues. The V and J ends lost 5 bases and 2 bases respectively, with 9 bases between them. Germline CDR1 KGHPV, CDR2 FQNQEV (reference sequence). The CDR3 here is CASSGHMNTGQLYF. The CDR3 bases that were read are TGTGCCAGCAGTGGACACATGAACACCGGGCAGCTCTAC.